Shown below are 26 T cell receptor beta chains from a single sample sequenced in a study of response to subunit inactivated influenza vaccine. TCRdb recomputed calls from the RT-PCR reads with MiXCR, one row per CDR3 protein. The sample has 430,000 or so distinct CDR3 sequences; around 9.9% are singletons. The material sequenced was PBMCs from blood, taken 45 days after vaccination. The receptors were gathered from a man in his fifties or sixties who received an inactivated influenza vaccine.

Remarks on this clonotype: A single base separates this from a much larger clone, so it may be a read error. The V and J genes are TRBV12-3 or TRBV12-4 and TRBJ2-3; 8 positions agree with TRBD2. CDR3 length: 15 residues. The CDR3 protein is CASRILAASTDTQFF. The DNA of the CDR3 is TGTGCCAGCAGAATACTAGCGGCTAGCACAGATACGCAGTTTTTT.

The table lists this clonotype with a few counts. The chain couples TRBV2 to TRBJ2-2; D is tentatively TRBD1 or TRBD2 (5 bases each). The CDR3 runs to 16 residues. The V end lost 4 bases, the J end lost 1 base, and 13 bases lay between the germline ends. CDR1 is SNHLY and CDR2 is FYNNEI in the germline V gene. The CDR3, as DNA: TGTGCCAGCAGTGTCTCCGGGGCTCTGAACACCGGGGAGCTGTTTTTT. Translating it yields CASSVSGALNTGELFF. Filled out from reference TRBV2 and TRBJ2-2, the complete variable domain reads EPEVTQTPSHQVTQMGQEVILRCVPISNHLYFYWYRQILGQKVEFLVSFYNNEISEKSEIFDDQFSVERPDGSNFTLKIRSTKLEDSAMYFCASSVSGALNTGELFFGEGSRLTVL.

There are many counts of this clonotype. The chain couples TRBV5-4 to TRBJ2-1, with 7 positions matching TRBD1. The junction had 7 bases not matched to a gene; V was cut back by 4 bases and J by 3 bases. The CDR3 runs 15 residues. Per germline, CDR1 SGHNT and CDR2 YYREEE (reference sequence). CDR3 residues: CASSEGTDLYNEQFF. The CDR3, as DNA: TGTGCCAGCAGCGAGGGGACAGACCTCTACAATGAGCAGTTCTTC.

This clonotype has more than one count but fewer than ten. The chain combines TRBV11-2 with TRBJ2-7; possible D gene TRBD2, 6 bases. The germline V and J ends were trimmed by 2 bases and 3 bases, with 11 bases remaining between them. CDR1 is SGHAT, CDR2 FQNNGV, per germline. This CDR3 spans 14 amino acids. The CDR3 sequence is CASSLSGFGYEQYF. CDR3 coding DNA: TGTGCCAGCAGCTTAAGCGGGTTTGGCTACGAGCAGTACTTC.

The chain has TRBV5-1 and TRBJ2-1; 8 bases agree with TRBD1. V lost 4 bases and J lost 2; bases outside the gene matches: 14. There are 18 residues in the CDR3. CDR1 is SGHRS and CDR2 is YFSETQ in the germline V gene. The CDR3 DNA follows: TGCGCCAGCAGCCTCACTTTACTTCAGGGGGCGCCCTACAATGAGCAGTTCTTC. This encodes CASSLTLLQGAPYNEQFF.

This clonotype was found many times. The chain couples TRBV10-3 to TRBJ2-3; 8 positions agree with TRBD2. The CDR3 runs 15 residues. Looked up from germline, CDR1 is ENHRY and CDR2 is SYGVKD. V lost 7 bases to trimming and J lost 2 bases; unmatched junction nucleotides: 8. The CDR3 spells CAIMRSGGLTDTQYF. The CDR3, as DNA: TGTGCCATCATGAGGAGCGGGGGCCTCACAGATACGCAGTATTTT.

The V and J genes are TRBV25-1 and TRBJ1-1; TRBD1 agrees at 7 bases. With 6 bases clipped from V and 7 bases from J, the junction kept 5 bases outside the gene matches. CDR3 length: 12 amino acids. Germline V lookup: CDR1 MGHDK, CDR2 SYGVNS. This CDR3 is CASREQGYEAFF. The DNA for the CDR3 is TGTGCCAGCAGGGAACAGGGGTATGAAGCTTTCTTT.

This clonotype has a handful of counts. The rearrangement joins TRBV4-3 to TRBJ1-1; D is possibly TRBD1 (5 bases). Germline lookup yields CDR1 LGHNA and CDR2 YSLEER. The CDR3 runs 15 residues. V lost 4 bases and J lost 2, with 14 bases in between. CDR3 DNA: TGCGCCAGCAGCCTGGGATACAGGTTAAACACTGAAGCTTTCTTT. Translated, it gives CASSLGYRLNTEAFF.

This clonotype has only a few counts. The chain joins TRBV5-1 to TRBJ2-3; TRBD2 matches at 9 bases. The CDR3 has 15 amino acids. Losses at the gene ends were 2 bases for V and 5 bases for J; bases not matched to a gene: 6. Looked up from germline, CDR1 is SGHRS and CDR2 is YFSETQ. The CDR3 nucleotides are TGCGCCAGCAGCTTCGGTCCTAGCGGGGTAGATACGCAGTATTTT. Translating gives CASSFGPSGVDTQYF.

As for this clonotype: Compared with germline, one end of the junction differs, possibly owing to a read error. The chain has TRBV20-1 and TRBJ2-1; D is possibly TRBD2 (5 bases). This CDR3 has 16 residues. Germline V gives CDR1 DFQATT, CDR2 SNEGSKA (reference sequence). CDR3 residues: CCARSPSPEFHNEQFF. For the CDR3, the DNA is TGCTGTGCTAGAAGCCCTAGCCCCGAGTTCCACAATGAGCAGTTCTTC.

This clonotype was recorded many times. CDR3 nucleotide sequence: TGTGCCAGCAGTATGGGGTCAAGTAATGAGCAGTTCTTC. Residues: CASSMGSSNEQFF. The chain uses TRBV4-2 and TRBJ2-1; D is uncertain. V was cut by 6 bases and J by 7 bases, with 13 bases left in between. Germline CDR1 is LGHNA and CDR2 is YNFKEQ. The CDR3 spans 13 residues.

This clonotype was detected only a few times. The chain combines TRBV5-1 with TRBJ2-2, with 9 bases lining up with TRBD2. With V trimmed by 0 bases and J by 5 bases, 2 bases remained unmatched. This CDR3 contains 15 residues. Germline CDR1 SGHRS, CDR2 YFSETQ. The CDR3 sequence is CASSLASGATGELFF. For the CDR3, the DNA is TGCGCCAGCAGCTTGGCTAGCGGGGCTACCGGGGAGCTGTTTTTT.

This clonotype was picked up a small number of times. The CDR3: CSALAGGSYNEQFF. The CDR3 nucleotides read TGCAGTGCACTAGCGGGGGGCTCCTACAATGAGCAGTTCTTC. The V gene is TRBV20-1, the J gene TRBJ2-1; 12 bases are shared with TRBD2. Unmatched junction bases numbered 0, after V lost 6 bases and J lost 0 bases. The CDR3 is 14 amino acids. Germline V gives CDR1 DFQATT, CDR2 SNEGSKA (reference sequence).

The V and J genes are TRBV24-1 and TRBJ2-1; tentative D call: TRBD1 (5 bases). Per the germline V gene, CDR1 is KGHDR and CDR2 is SFDVKD. CDR3 length: 11 residues. V gave up 10 bases and J gave up 8 bases, with 11 bases separating them. The CDR3 protein is CATQAGYEQFF. In DNA, the CDR3 is TGTGCCACACAGGCAGGGTATGAGCAGTTCTTC.

The chain joins TRBV12-3 or TRBV12-4 to TRBJ1-1; D call uncertain. V was pared by 2 bases and J by 5 bases, with 9 bases between. The CDR3 runs to 13 residues. In nucleotides, the CDR3 is TGTGCCAGCAGTTTACATTCGGGAACTGAAGCTTTCTTT. This gives the protein CASSLHSGTEAFF.

This clonotype was counted a few times. The chain combines TRBV6-5 with TRBJ2-6, with TRBD2 as a possible D gene (5 bases). CDR1 is MNHEY, CDR2 SVGAGI, per germline. V lost 4 bases and J 2 bases, leaving 12 bases between the germline ends. The CDR3 loop spans 16 amino acids. CDR3 DNA: TGTGCCAGCAGTTTATCGGGGTTAGCTGGGGCCAACGTCCTGACTTTC. Residues: CASSLSGLAGANVLTF.

V usage is TRBV6-2 or TRBV6-3 and J usage is TRBJ1-1; 10 bases are shared with TRBD1. V trimming: 8 bases; J trimming: 7 bases; junction bases outside the gene matches: 4. Germline V CDR1 and CDR2: MNHEY, SVGEGT. The CDR3 totals 12 residues. DNA for the CDR3: TGTGCCAGCGGGACAGGGGTTGGTGAAGCTTTCTTT. Translation: CASGTGVGEAFF.

This chain joins TRBV29-1 and TRBJ2-7, with 7 nucleotides matching TRBD2. Germline-derived CDR1 and CDR2 are SQVTM and ANQGSEA. V was pared by 4 bases and J by 3 bases, with 6 bases of the junction left unmatched. The CDR3 is 13 amino acids. The CDR3 coding sequence is TGCAGCGTTGTCGAGGGACTAAGCTACGAGCAGTACTTC. Protein product: CSVVEGLSYEQYF.

The chain combines TRBV2 with TRBJ2-3; either TRBD1 or TRBD2 may supply D (6 bases each). The germline gives CDR1 SNHLY, CDR2 FYNNEI. Trimming removed 0 bases at V and 5 bases at J, with 15 bases between. This CDR3 has 16 amino acids. The CDR3 bases are TGTGCCAGCAGTGAAGCGCTTGGGGGGCGCGTAGATACGCAGTATTTT. This translates into CASSEALGGRVDTQYF.

The gene calls are TRBV2 and TRBJ2-1; weak D call: TRBD1 (6 bases). In germline, CDR1 is SNHLY, CDR2 FYNNEI. The CDR3 is made up of 17 amino acids. V lost 2 bases and J lost 5, with 19 bases in between. Here the CDR3 reads CASSEKWLGAGHNEQFF. DNA for the CDR3: TGTGCCAGCAGTGAAAAGTGGCTGGGGGCGGGCCACAATGAGCAGTTCTTC. The full variable domain, its missing parts supplied by reference TRBV2 and TRBJ2-1, is EPEVTQTPSHQVTQMGQEVILRCVPISNHLYFYWYRQILGQKVEFLVSFYNNEISEKSEIFDDQFSVERPDGSNFTLKIRSTKLEDSAMYFCASSEKWLGAGHNEQFFGPGTRLTVL.

As for this clonotype: This could be a read error, since a much larger clone is one nucleotide away. The genes are TRBV20-1 and TRBJ2-7; TRBD1 matches 10 bases. This CDR3 is built from 17 residues. Germline values: CDR1 DFQATT, CDR2 SNEGSKA (reference sequence). CDR3 loop: CCALSSKTGGVSYEQYF. CDR3 DNA sequence: TGCTGTGCTCTCAGCTCTAAGACAGGGGGCGTCTCCTACGAGCAGTACTTC.

The J gene is TRBJ2-1, the V gene TRBV6-1; 7 nucleotides agree with TRBD1. Germline V gene lookup returns CDR1 MNHNS and CDR2 SASEGT. The CDR3 sequence is 13 residues long. J was trimmed by 9 bases and V by 4 bases; bases with no gene match: 6. CDR3 nucleotide sequence: TGTGCCAGCAGTGTAATGACAGGGATTGAGCAGTTCTTC. Its translation is CASSVMTGIEQFF.

In its sample, this clonotype was seen a few times. The chain has TRBV6-1 and TRBJ1-5; 9 bases match TRBD1. Unmatched junction bases numbered 7, after V lost 8 bases and J lost 2 bases. CDR1 MNHNS and CDR2 SASEGT come from the germline V gene. This CDR3 region has 15 residues. Here the CDR3 reads CASRRRTGGNQPQHF. In nucleotides, the CDR3 is TGTGCCAGCCGAAGAAGGACAGGGGGCAATCAGCCCCAGCATTTT.

Here the CDR3 reads CASSLGEGGEYQETQYF. The DNA of the CDR3 is TGTGCCAGCAGCTTAGGTGAAGGGGGGGAGTACCAAGAGACCCAGTACTTC. The gene calls are TRBV7-9 and TRBJ2-5; D might be TRBD2 (7 bases). This CDR3 has 17 amino acids. The germline V gene encodes CDR1 SEHNR and CDR2 FQNEAQ (reference sequence). V lost 1 base and J lost 0, with 15 bases in between.

This clonotype showed up many times. The chain uses TRBV20-1 and TRBJ1-5; D might be TRBD1 (5 bases). Germline-derived CDR1 and CDR2 are DFQATT and SNEGSKA (reference sequence). The CDR3 totals 15 residues. V shed 7 bases and J shed 3 bases, with 19 bases lying between them. In DNA form, the CDR3 reads TGCAGTGTTCCAAGCCGCGGGACCTACAATCAGCCCCAGCATTTT. Amino acid sequence: CSVPSRGTYNQPQHF.

There are a few counts of this clonotype. The gene calls are TRBV20-1 and TRBJ1-3; D is perhaps TRBD1 (6 bases). The germline gives CDR1 DFQATT, CDR2 SNEGSKA (reference sequence). With 2 bases removed from V and 1 base from J, the gap between germline ends came to 15 bases. The length of the CDR3 is 16 residues. The CDR3: CSARPIGGGSGNTIYF. For the CDR3, the DNA is TGCAGTGCTAGACCTATCGGGGGCGGGTCTGGAAACACCATATATTTT.